One sample yielded the 25 T cell receptor beta chains listed below, sequenced in a study of blood T cell repertoires in COVID-19. Clones were read by immunoSEQ multiplex PCR, and TCRdb kept only the in-frame ones, dropping some. The data show about 180,000 clones, about 82% seen once. The sample taken for sequencing was peripheral blood. The receptors were gathered from a man between 65 and 85 years old with active or convalescent COVID-19.

In this sample, this clone turned up a few times. The genes are TRBV12-3 or TRBV12-4 and TRBJ1-2, with 9 bases identical to TRBD1. Trimming cost V 5 bases and J 8 bases; bases outside gene matches: 6. The CDR3 is 13 amino acids. CDR3 in amino acids: CASSRNRGRGYTF. The CDR3 bases are TGTGCCAGCAGTAGAAACAGGGGGCGAGGCTACACCTTC.

CDR3 DNA sequence: TGTGCCACCAGCAGACAGGGGGAGAACACAGATACGCAGTATTTT. Translated: CATSRQGENTDTQYF. The rearrangement links TRBV15 to TRBJ2-3; TRBD1 aligns across 7 bases. The junction had 4 bases not matched to a gene; V was cut back by 2 bases and J by 2 bases. This CDR3 contains 15 residues. Germline V gives CDR1 LNHNV, CDR2 YYDKDF (reference sequence). Full variable domain (outside the CDR3, taken from reference TRBV15 and TRBJ2-3): DAMVIQNPRYQVTQFGKPVTLSCSQTLNHNVMYWYQQKSSQAPKLLFHYYDKDFNNEADTPDNFQSRRPNTSFCFLDIRSPGLGDTAMYLCATSRQGENTDTQYFGPGTRLTVL.

The rearrangement links TRBV2 to TRBJ1-5, with unresolved D. CDR1 is SNHLY and CDR2 is FYNNEI in the germline V gene. V dropped 5 bases and J dropped 10 bases, with 12 bases sitting between them. The CDR3 is made up of 12 amino acids. The CDR3, as DNA: TGTGCCAGCAGTCCATATTCAGGACCCCAGCATTTT. Its protein product is CASSPYSGPQHF.

The table lists this clone with a count of one. The chain couples TRBV5-6 to TRBJ2-1; D perhaps matches TRBD2 (5 bases). The CDR3 extends over 14 amino acids. Germline CDR1 reads SGHDT; CDR2 reads YYEEEE. The ends were cut back, 4 bases at V and 4 bases at J, with 12 bases in the middle. The CDR3 DNA is TGTGCCAGCAGCCTCCCGGACTGGTACAATGAGCAGTTCTTC. Amino acid sequence: CASSLPDWYNEQFF.

This chain joins TRBV4-2 and TRBJ1-3; no clear D. CDR3 size: 16 residues. CDR1 and CDR2 from the germline V gene are LGHNA and YNFKEQ. The V and J ends lost 4 bases and 2 bases respectively, with 15 bases between them. The CDR3 DNA is TGTGCCAGCAGCCCCCCCCTCAGGAACCCTGGAAACACCATATATTTT. The encoded protein is CASSPPLRNPGNTIYF.

This chain uses TRBV19 with TRBJ2-6; D is ambiguous. CDR1 and CDR2 (germline): LNHDA, SQIVND (reference sequence). This CDR3 is 14 amino acids long. The germline V and J ends were trimmed by 2 bases and 0 bases, with 2 bases remaining between them. The CDR3 bases are TGTGCCAGTAGTATACTCTCTGGGGCCAACGTCCTGACTTTC. Translation gives CASSILSGANVLTF.

V usage is TRBV12-3 or TRBV12-4 and J usage is TRBJ1-2; D gene ambiguous. The ends were cut back, 4 bases at V and 4 bases at J, with 10 bases in the middle. The length of the CDR3 is 13 residues. CDR3 nucleotide sequence: TGTGCCAGCAGTTCCCTAAACGGCTATGGCTACACCTTC. Protein: CASSSLNGYGYTF.

V is TRBV12-5 and J is TRBJ1-1, with 8 bases fitting TRBD1. The germline CDR1 and CDR2 sequences are LGHNT and FRNRAP. V shed 7 bases, J shed 5 bases, and the junction held 12 bases outside the gene matches. The CDR3 extends over 15 amino acids. CDR3 in DNA: TGTGCTAGTGACCCAGGGACAGGCGGGTTTACTGAAGCTTTCTTT. The encoded protein is CASDPGTGGFTEAFF.

As regards this clone: A read error may account for a junction end that differs from germline. The chain combines TRBV11-3 with TRBJ2-7; 10 bases agree with TRBD2. The CDR3 loop spans 15 amino acids. CDR1 SGHNT and CDR2 YENEEA come from the germline V gene. The CDR3 loop is CASSQSRQLAGPPPW. CDR3 in DNA: TGTGCCAGCAGCCAGTCTCGGCAACTAGCGGGACCTCCCCCCTGG.

The genes are TRBV29-1 and TRBJ1-1; weak D call: TRBD1 (5 bases). This CDR3 has 12 residues. Germline CDR1 and CDR2: SQVTM and ANQGSEA. V lost 4 bases, J lost 1 base, and 7 bases lay in between. For the CDR3, the DNA is TGCAGCGTTGGCAGGGCGAACACTGAAGCTTTCTTT. Protein: CSVGRANTEAFF.

Here the CDR3 DNA reads TGCAGCGCCCTGGCCGGGGGCACAGATACGCAGTATTTT. It specifies CSALAGGTDTQYF. V is TRBV29-1 and J is TRBJ2-3, with D perhaps TRBD2 (5 bases). The CDR3 is made up of 13 amino acids. Germline assignment: CDR1 SQVTM and CDR2 ANQGSEA. V was trimmed by 7 bases and J by 1 base, leaving 12 bases between them.

The chain carries TRBV7-9 and TRBJ2-3, with a possible D match to TRBD2 (6 bases). Per germline, CDR1 SEHNR and CDR2 FQNEAQ (reference sequence). The CDR3 loop spans 14 amino acids. V shed 5 bases and J shed 6 bases, with 15 bases lying between them. The chain's CDR3 is CASSLGGGMDTQYF. The CDR3 DNA is TGTGCCAGCAGCCTGGGAGGAGGTATGGATACGCAGTATTTT.

The CDR3 coding sequence is TGTGCCAGCAGTGAAGCCCTGCCAGGGGGCCTGGTCCCTGGGCAGTACTTC. It yields the protein CASSEALPGGLVPGQYF. This rearrangement joins TRBV6-1 to TRBJ2-7; 8 positions agree with TRBD1. V dropped 0 bases and J dropped 9; count of bases not matched to a gene: 16. CDR1 and CDR2 from the germline V gene are MNHNS and SASEGT. The CDR3 is 17 residues long.

A few counts support this clone. The chain joins TRBV7-9 to TRBJ2-2; no clear D gene. Trimming left V 4 bases short and J 7 bases short, with 16 bases between. This CDR3 contains 15 residues. The germline V gene encodes CDR1 SEHNR and CDR2 FQNEAQ (reference sequence). CDR3: CASSSPTAVGGELFF. For the CDR3, the DNA is TGTGCCAGCAGCTCGCCTACGGCGGTTGGCGGGGAGCTGTTTTTT.

The chain recombines TRBV18 with TRBJ1-5, with 8 bases that match TRBD1. The junction had 3 bases not matched to a gene; V was cut back by 6 bases and J by 5 bases. This CDR3 has 13 residues. Germline V gene data show CDR1 as KGHSH and CDR2 as LQKENI. CDR3: CASSGQVDQPQHF. The CDR3 region has the DNA TGTGCCAGCTCGGGACAGGTTGATCAGCCCCAGCATTTT.

V gene TRBV6-5 combines with J gene TRBJ2-1; TRBD2 aligns across 9 bases. Germline CDR1 and CDR2: MNHEY and SVGAGI. This CDR3 has 15 amino acids. V trimming: 8 bases; J trimming: 3 bases; junction bases outside the gene matches: 8. The CDR3 loop reads CASGSAGGDYNEQFF. The CDR3 DNA follows: TGTGCCAGCGGGTCAGCGGGGGGCGACTACAATGAGCAGTTCTTC.

This clone appeared many times. The chain links TRBV6-5 to TRBJ2-7; 9 bases align to TRBD2. Germline CDR1 MNHEY, CDR2 SVGAGI. The CDR3 loop spans 14 amino acids. With 5 bases clipped from V and 11 bases from J, the junction kept 13 bases outside the gene matches. The CDR3 nucleotides read TGTGCCAGCAGTCTAGCGGGAAGAGGGCATGAGGAGTACTTC. It codes for CASSLAGRGHEEYF.

This clone has more than one count but fewer than ten. The CDR3 region is CASSRGGIYGYTF. DNA for the CDR3: TGTGCCAGCAGCCGGGGGGGGATCTATGGCTACACCTTC. The V and J genes are TRBV7-6 and TRBJ1-2, with D possibly TRBD1 on 5 matching bases. The ends were cut back, 5 bases at V and 4 bases at J, with 11 bases in the middle. CDR3 length: 13 residues. Per germline, CDR1 SGHVS and CDR2 FNYEAQ.

This chain joins TRBV3-1 (or the pseudogene TRBV3-2) and TRBJ1-1; 8 bases line up with TRBD1. The CDR3 length is 15 residues. The ends lost 2 bases at V and 1 base at J; junction bases unmatched: 3. The germline CDR1 and CDR2 sequences are LGHDT and YNNKEL (reference sequence). CDR3 coding DNA: TGTGCCAGCAGCCAATCGGACAGGGCGAACACTGAAGCTTTCTTT. Its protein product is CASSQSDRANTEAFF.

This chain connects TRBV20-1 to TRBJ1-1; no reliable D call. Trimming pared 3 bases from V and 1 base from J, leaving 9 bases between. From germline, CDR1 is DFQATT and CDR2 SNEGSKA (reference sequence). The CDR3 spans 13 residues. CDR3 sequence: CSASYPGNTEAFF. CDR3 sequence (DNA): TGCAGTGCTAGTTATCCGGGGAACACTGAAGCTTTCTTT.

The chain recombines TRBV10-3 with TRBJ2-1; D call uncertain. The V and J ends lost 0 bases and 4 bases respectively, with 10 bases between them. CDR3 length: 15 amino acids. In germline, CDR1 is ENHRY, CDR2 SYGVKD. In nucleotides, the CDR3 is TGTGCCATCAGTGAGTCCGGTTTCGGGTACAATGAGCAGTTCTTC. Amino acids: CAISESGFGYNEQFF.

The chain links TRBV2 to TRBJ2-7; 7 bases line up with TRBD1. Unmatched junction bases numbered 6, after V lost 7 bases and J lost 3 bases. CDR3 length: 13 residues. The germline V gene has CDR1 SNHLY and CDR2 FYNNEI. In nucleotides, the CDR3 is TGTGCCAGCAATAGGGGGCAGATCTACGAGCAGTACTTC. Translation: CASNRGQIYEQYF. The whole variable domain, filled in from reference TRBV2 and TRBJ2-7, reads EPEVTQTPSHQVTQMGQEVILRCVPISNHLYFYWYRQILGQKVEFLVSFYNNEISEKSEIFDDQFSVERPDGSNFTLKIRSTKLEDSAMYFCASNRGQIYEQYFGPGTRLTVT.

The J gene is TRBJ1-1, the V gene TRBV10-3; D may be TRBD1 (5 bases). CDR1 is ENHRY and CDR2 is SYGVKD in the germline V gene. The V and J ends lost 6 bases and 3 bases respectively, with 14 bases between them. This CDR3 is built from 14 residues. The CDR3 protein is CAIRDGGLYTEAFF. The DNA of the CDR3 is TGTGCCATCAGGGACGGGGGTCTGTACACTGAAGCTTTCTTT.

The V call is TRBV11-3, the J call TRBJ1-1; tentatively, D is TRBD1 (6 bases). Germline CDR1 and CDR2: SGHNT and YENEEA. V gave up 4 bases and J gave up 4 bases, with 10 bases separating them. The CDR3 spans 13 residues. The CDR3 DNA reads as TGTGCCAGCAGCTCAGGGGTGACCACTGAAGCTTTCTTT. Protein: CASSSGVTTEAFF.

This chain links TRBV9 with TRBJ2-5; 10 nucleotides match TRBD1. Germline V gene data show CDR1 as SGDLS and CDR2 as YYNGEE. This CDR3 has 15 amino acids. V lost 3 bases to trimming and J lost 4 bases; unmatched junction nucleotides: 6. The CDR3 loop reads CASSAVGTGVETQYF. CDR3 in DNA: TGTGCCAGCAGCGCAGTCGGGACAGGGGTAGAGACCCAGTACTTC. The full variable domain, its missing parts supplied by reference TRBV9 and TRBJ2-5, is DSGVTQTPKHLITATGQRVTLRCSPRSGDLSVYWYQQSLDQGLQFLIQYYNGEERAKGNILERFSAQQFPDLHSELNLSSLELGDSALYFCASSAVGTGVETQYFGPGTRLLVL.